A single sample is the source of the 17 T cell receptor beta chains below, sequenced in a study of response to subunit inactivated influenza vaccine. TCRdb passed the RT-PCR reads through MiXCR, listing each CDR3 protein once. The table shows around 600,000 distinct CDR3 sequences, with approximately 11% occurring only once. This sample was shared with a second study, whose subject was T cells expressing NK-cell markers. From that second work: Template switching by 5'RACE with UMIs generated the TCR beta cDNA.

Material: PBMCs from blood, obtained on the day of vaccination. The receptors were gathered from a man between 50 and 59 years old who received an inactivated influenza vaccine.

This clonotype occurred a few times. The chain carries TRBV4-1 and TRBJ1-2, with D possibly matching TRBD1 (5 bases). CDR3 length equals 15 residues. The germline gives CDR1 MGHRA, CDR2 YSYEKL. The V end was cut by 3 bases, the J end by 0 bases, with 11 bases between. CDR3: CASSHPAGTNYGYTF. For the CDR3, the DNA is TGCGCCAGCAGCCACCCCGCAGGGACTAACTATGGCTACACCTTC.

This clonotype was picked up a small number of times. V usage is TRBV7-9 and J usage is TRBJ1-2, with D uncertain. Between the trimmed V and J ends, which lost 5 bases and 2 bases, there was a span of 15 bases. The CDR3 extends over 15 amino acids. Germline CDR1 and CDR2: SEHNR and FQNEAQ (reference sequence). The CDR3 DNA sequence: TGTGCCAGCAGCCCCCCCGACTCCCCAAACTATGGCTACACCTTC. Its protein product is CASSPPDSPNYGYTF.

This clonotype was detected only a few times. The chain is built from TRBV7-2 and TRBJ2-3; D unclear. Per the germline V gene, CDR1 is SGHTA and CDR2 is FQGNSA. The V end lost 0 bases, the J end lost 3 bases, and 10 bases lay between the germline ends. The CDR3 sequence is 15 residues long. CDR3 DNA sequence: TGTGCCAGCAGCTTAGCGGCGGCCCGGACAGATACGCAGTATTTT. Amino acids: CASSLAAARTDTQYF.

The J gene is TRBJ2-5, the V gene TRBV6-5, with 7 bases aligning to TRBD1. The V gene end was trimmed by 0 bases and the J gene end by 7 bases; junction bases not matched to a gene: 8. Germline CDR1 is MNHEY and CDR2 is SVGAGI. CDR3 size: 15 residues. The CDR3 region is CASSYSTTGSGTQYF. CDR3 bases: TGTGCCAGCAGTTACTCGACGACAGGGTCGGGGACCCAGTACTTC.

The genes are TRBV6-5 and TRBJ2-7; 8 bases agree with TRBD2. The J segment lost 2 bases and the V segment lost 4 bases, leaving 13 bases of the junction unmatched. In germline, CDR1 is MNHEY, CDR2 SVGAGI. The CDR3 totals 17 residues. The CDR3: CASSSNGAREATYEQYF. As DNA, the CDR3 is TGTGCCAGCAGTTCCAATGGGGCGCGGGAGGCCACCTACGAGCAGTACTTC.

This clonotype has just a few counts. The chain uses TRBV7-2 and TRBJ2-7; no clear D gene. The CDR3 runs to 12 residues. Trimming left V 5 bases short and J 8 bases short, with 13 bases between. The V gene's germline CDR1 is SGHTA and CDR2 FQGNSA. CDR3 in amino acids: CASSPSGLQQYF. DNA of the CDR3: TGTGCCAGCAGCCCGTCCGGGTTGCAGCAGTACTTC.

The chain is built from TRBV5-1 and TRBJ2-3; 10 nucleotides agree with TRBD2. Looked up from germline, CDR1 is SGHRS and CDR2 is YFSETQ. V trimming: 0 bases; J trimming: 0 bases; junction bases outside the gene matches: 7. This CDR3 has 18 residues. Here the CDR3 reads CASSLANALAGSTDTQYF. The CDR3 DNA sequence: TGCGCCAGCAGCTTGGCCAACGCACTAGCGGGAAGCACAGATACGCAGTATTTT. The full variable domain, its missing parts supplied by reference TRBV5-1 and TRBJ2-3, is KAGVTQTPRYLIKTRGQQVTLSCSPISGHRSVSWYQQTPGQGLQFLFEYFSETQRNKGNFPGRFSGRQFSNSRSEMNVSTLELGDSALYLCASSLANALAGSTDTQYFGPGTRLTVL.

This sequence joins TRBV7-8 and TRBJ2-7, with 10 bases fitting TRBD2. CDR1 is SGHVS, CDR2 FQNEAQ, per germline. J gave up 3 bases and V 4 bases, and 6 bases lay outside the gene matches. This CDR3 is 15 amino acids long. CDR3: CASSSPGLASYEQYF. CDR3 sequence (DNA): TGTGCCAGCAGCTCCCCGGGACTAGCGAGCTACGAGCAGTACTTC.

This clonotype was seen only a few times. The chain has TRBV9 and TRBJ2-1, with unresolved D. Trimming pared 4 bases from V and 6 bases from J, leaving 11 bases between. The CDR3 is 13 amino acids. The V gene's germline CDR1 is SGDLS and CDR2 YYNGEE. CDR3 coding DNA: TGTGCCAGCAGCCCTAGACCCAGCAATGAGCAGTTCTTC. It is translated as CASSPRPSNEQFF.

The rearrangement links TRBV5-1 to TRBJ2-7, with 8 bases matching TRBD1. CDR3 size: 13 residues. V trimming: 1 base; J trimming: 5 bases; junction bases outside the gene matches: 2. Germline lookup yields CDR1 SGHRS and CDR2 YFSETQ. The CDR3 bases are TGCGCCAGCAGCTTGTTGGACAGGGACGAGCAGTACTTC. This gives the protein CASSLLDRDEQYF. Full variable domain (remainder filled in from reference TRBV5-1 and TRBJ2-7): KAGVTQTPRYLIKTRGQQVTLSCSPISGHRSVSWYQQTPGQGLQFLFEYFSETQRNKGNFPGRFSGRQFSNSRSEMNVSTLELGDSALYLCASSLLDRDEQYFGPGTRLTVT.

This clonotype has a handful of counts. The chain recombines TRBV30 with TRBJ2-2; possibly TRBD2 for D (6 bases). Trimming took 4 bases from V and 0 from J, leaving 12 bases between them. CDR1 is GTSNPN and CDR2 is SVGIG in the germline V gene (reference sequence). This CDR3 is 15 amino acids long. CDR3 sequence reads: CAWTKSGANTGELFF. As DNA, the CDR3 is TGTGCCTGGACAAAATCGGGGGCGAACACCGGGGAGCTGTTTTTT. The full variable domain, in which reference TRBV30 and TRBJ2-2 provide the parts outside the CDR3, is SQTIHQWPATLVQPVGSPLSLECTVEGTSNPNLYWYRQAAGRGLQLLFYSVGIGQISSEVPQNLSASRPQDRQFILSSKKLLLSDSGFYLCAWTKSGANTGELFFGEGSRLTVL.

The chain employs TRBV6-5 and TRBJ2-1, with D uncertain. From germline, CDR1 is MNHEY and CDR2 SVGAGI. The V and J ends lost 6 bases and 10 bases respectively, with 10 bases between them. CDR3 length: 11 residues. CDR3 amino acids: CASRTRVEQFF. The CDR3 bases are TGTGCCAGCAGAACCCGGGTGGAGCAGTTCTTC.

This clonotype was observed a few times. The chain has TRBV10-3 and TRBJ2-3; 7 bases map to TRBD2. There are 16 residues in the CDR3. V lost 2 bases, J lost 4 bases, and 9 bases stayed unmatched. Germline V gene sequence: CDR1 ENHRY, CDR2 SYGVKD. The CDR3 DNA reads as TGTGCCATCAGTGAGGGACTAGGGCAGGAAGCAGATACGCAGTATTTT. Its protein is CAISEGLGQEADTQYF.

The J gene is TRBJ2-5, the V gene TRBV25-1, with D unresolved. Germline V gene data show CDR1 as MGHDK and CDR2 as SYGVNS. CDR3 length: 14 amino acids. The ends were cut back, 3 bases at V and 0 bases at J, with 8 bases in the middle. CDR3 in amino acids: CASSEVGYQETQYF. The CDR3 DNA sequence: TGTGCCAGCAGTGAGGTTGGGTACCAAGAGACCCAGTACTTC.

The chain has TRBV19 and TRBJ2-1, with 8 bases fitting TRBD2. CDR1 is LNHDA and CDR2 is SQIVND in the germline V gene (reference sequence). V dropped 4 bases and J dropped 5; count of bases not matched to a gene: 4. This CDR3 region has 14 residues. The DNA for the CDR3 is TGTGCCAGTAGTAACGAGCGGGGGAACAATGAGCAGTTCTTC. Translation gives CASSNERGNNEQFF.

The chain couples TRBV20-1 to TRBJ1-5, with D maybe TRBD1 (6 bases). Germline CDR1 is DFQATT and CDR2 is SNEGSKA (reference sequence). The length of the CDR3 is 15 residues. V was clipped by 6 bases and J by 0 bases, with 15 bases between them. The CDR3 coding sequence is TGCAGTGCCAGGGGTCAAGGAAATAGCAATCAGCCCCAGCATTTT. This codes for CSARGQGNSNQPQHF.

The CDR3: CASSRAVLSYNEQFF. The CDR3 DNA sequence: TGTGCCAGCAGTCGAGCGGTCCTTTCCTACAATGAGCAGTTCTTC. The chain couples TRBV28 to TRBJ2-1; weak D call: TRBD2 (5 bases). Looked up from germline, CDR1 is MDHEN and CDR2 is SYDVKM. Trimming removed 5 bases from V and 1 base from J, with 12 bases in between. There are 15 residues in the CDR3.